The 32 T cell receptor beta chains given below trace back to one sample, sequenced in a study of blood T cell repertoires in COVID-19. Sequenced by immunoSEQ multiplex PCR; TCRdb stores in-frame clones only, minus some. The sample lists over 300,000 clones; approximately 85% were seen once. Sequencing was done on a sample of peripheral blood. Source of these receptors: a human donor in a cohort sampled during active COVID-19.

This clone was picked up one time. The chain joins TRBV3-1 (or the pseudogene TRBV3-2) to TRBJ2-1; TRBD1 matches at 7 bases. The CDR3 consists of 14 residues. Germline lookup yields CDR1 LGHDT and CDR2 YNNKEL (reference sequence). J gave up 4 bases and V 2 bases, and 2 bases lay outside the gene matches. The CDR3 is CASSQQGVYNEQFF. The CDR3 DNA reads as TGTGCCAGCAGCCAACAGGGGGTATACAATGAGCAGTTCTTC.

The V and J genes are TRBV24-1 and TRBJ2-3; TRBD2 matches at 7 bases. The CDR3 has 16 amino acids. CDR1 and CDR2 (germline): KGHDR, SFDVKD. Unmatched junction bases numbered 6, after V lost 4 bases and J lost 0 bases. CDR3 nucleotide sequence: TGTGCCACCAGTGACCCCAAGCGGGACAGCACAGATACGCAGTATTTT. Translated, it gives CATSDPKRDSTDTQYF.

The chain has TRBV9 and TRBJ2-3; 7 bases map to TRBD1. The CDR3 is made up of 14 amino acids. The junction had 5 bases not matched to a gene; V was cut back by 3 bases and J by 4 bases. Germline V lookup: CDR1 SGDLS, CDR2 YYNGEE. For the CDR3, the DNA is TGTGCCAGCAGCGCTCAGACAGGGTCAGATACGCAGTATTTT. Translation gives CASSAQTGSDTQYF.

The genes are TRBV27 and TRBJ1-2, with 9 bases that match TRBD1. The V gene's germline CDR1 is MNHEY and CDR2 SMNVEV (reference sequence). The V gene end was trimmed by 0 bases and the J gene end by 2 bases; junction bases not matched to a gene: 1. The CDR3 has 15 amino acids. In DNA form, the CDR3 reads TGTGCCAGCAGTTTATCGGGGACAGGGAACTATGGCTACACCTTC. Translation gives CASSLSGTGNYGYTF.

This chain uses TRBV5-1 with TRBJ2-7; D is perhaps TRBD1 (6 bases). The V gene lost 2 bases and the J gene lost 4 bases, with 13 bases spanning the gap. The length of the CDR3 is 14 residues. Germline CDR1 and CDR2: SGHRS and YFSETQ. In DNA form, the CDR3 reads TGCGCCAGCAGCTTCGCAGGGGATAAGTACGAGCAGTACTTC. It specifies CASSFAGDKYEQYF.

The CDR3 sequence is CASSLGAYNEQFF. CDR3 sequence (DNA): TGTGCCAGCAGCTTGGGCGCCTACAATGAGCAGTTCTTC. The chain links TRBV5-5 to TRBJ2-1, with no clear D. Trimming pared 0 bases from V and 2 bases from J, leaving 3 bases between. CDR1 and CDR2 (germline): SGHKS, YYEKEE (reference sequence). The CDR3 has 13 residues.

This chain uses TRBV9 with TRBJ2-2; 7 nucleotides agree with TRBD1. V dropped 3 bases and J dropped 7; count of bases not matched to a gene: 3. Germline loops: CDR1 SGDLS, CDR2 YYNGEE. This CDR3 spans 13 amino acids. CDR3 amino acids: CASSANRGGELFF. Here the CDR3 DNA reads TGTGCCAGCAGCGCAAACAGGGGCGGGGAGCTGTTTTTT.

This chain uses TRBV5-4 with TRBJ1-2; the D is unclear. The V and J ends lost 4 bases and 8 bases respectively, with 21 bases between them. Germline assignment: CDR1 SGHNT and CDR2 YYREEE (reference sequence). This CDR3 spans 15 amino acids. This CDR3 reads CASSRRGQLDGGYTF. CDR3 sequence (DNA): TGTGCCAGCAGCAGACGGGGTCAGCTCGACGGGGGCTACACCTTC.

The CDR3 DNA follows: TGTGCCAGCATTAGTGGAGGGTCTACTAATGAAAAACTGTTTTTT. The encoded protein is CASISGGSTNEKLFF. The chain carries TRBV28 and TRBJ1-4; D unresolved. Germline loops: CDR1 MDHEN, CDR2 SYDVKM. The V end lost 7 bases, the J end lost 2 bases, and 14 bases lay between the germline ends. This CDR3 region has 15 residues.

This chain joins TRBV6-1 and TRBJ1-5, with TRBD1 as a possible D gene (5 bases). V was shortened by 1 base and J by 6 bases, with 10 bases between the two germline ends. The CDR3 consists of 14 residues. Germline V gives CDR1 MNHNS, CDR2 SASEGT. The chain's CDR3 is CASSEGAGPQPQHF. The CDR3 DNA reads as TGTGCCAGCAGTGAAGGGGCAGGGCCTCAGCCCCAGCATTTT.

The chain has TRBV3-1 (or the pseudogene TRBV3-2) and TRBJ2-2; D is perhaps TRBD1 (5 bases). Germline CDR1 LGHDT, CDR2 YNNKEL (reference sequence). This CDR3 contains 16 residues. Trimming took off 0 bases at V and 0 bases at J, with 8 bases between the two ends. CDR3 bases: TGTGCCAGCAGCCAAGAGTCAGGGACGAACACCGGGGAGCTGTTTTTT. It translates to CASSQESGTNTGELFF.

This clone was seen just once. The gene calls are TRBV11-1 and TRBJ1-4; 7 bases fit TRBD1. The CDR3 runs 16 residues. The V segment lost 5 bases and the J segment 4 bases; nucleotides outside the gene matches: 10. Germline V gene data show CDR1 as SGHAT and CDR2 as FQDESV (reference sequence). CDR3 nucleotides: TGTGCCAGCAGCCTCACCGGGACAGTCAGTAATGAAAAACTGTTTTTT. Translating it yields CASSLTGTVSNEKLFF. Full variable domain (outside the CDR3, taken from reference TRBV11-1 and TRBJ1-4): EAEVAQSPRYKITEKSQAVAFWCDPISGHATLYWYRQILGQGPELLVQFQDESVVDDSQLPKDRFSAERLKGVDSTLKIQPAELGDSAMYLCASSLTGTVSNEKLFFGSGTQLSVL.

In nucleotides, the CDR3 is TGTGCCAGCAGGGATTATGGGAGTATTGGACAGCCAGCGGATGGCTACACCTTC. Its translation is CASRDYGSIGQPADGYTF. V is TRBV2 and J is TRBJ1-2; D is possibly TRBD1 (6 bases). This CDR3 is 18 amino acids long. Trimming removed 6 bases from V and 6 bases from J, with 29 bases in between. Germline loops: CDR1 SNHLY, CDR2 FYNNEI.

This clone was found once. The chain has TRBV5-6 and TRBJ1-6, with D tentatively TRBD1 (6 bases). The V end was cut by 2 bases, the J end by 4 bases, with 7 bases between. CDR1 and CDR2 from the germline V gene are SGHDT and YYEEEE. The CDR3 is 14 residues long. This chain's CDR3 is CASSLQGYNSPLHF. The CDR3 DNA is TGTGCCAGCAGCTTACAGGGTTATAATTCACCCCTCCACTTT.

The rearrangement links TRBV5-1 to TRBJ1-6; 12 nucleotides match TRBD1. With V trimmed by 2 bases and J by 12 bases, 6 bases remained unmatched. Germline V gene lookup returns CDR1 SGHRS and CDR2 YFSETQ. The CDR3 is made up of 15 amino acids. The CDR3 DNA reads as TGCGCCAGCAGCTTATCCGGGACAGGGGGCCAACCCCTCCACTTT. Translation: CASSLSGTGGQPLHF. Complete variable domain (other parts from reference TRBV5-1 and TRBJ1-6): KAGVTQTPRYLIKTRGQQVTLSCSPISGHRSVSWYQQTPGQGLQFLFEYFSETQRNKGNFPGRFSGRQFSNSRSEMNVSTLELGDSALYLCASSLSGTGGQPLHFGNGTRLTVT.

The chain recombines TRBV2 with TRBJ1-4; possibly TRBD1 for D (6 bases). CDR3 length: 13 amino acids. In germline, CDR1 is SNHLY, CDR2 FYNNEI. Trimming left V 11 bases short and J 4 bases short, with 14 bases between. CDR3 DNA sequence: TGTGCCGGCCAGCAGGGGAATAATGAAAAACTGTTTTTT. As protein: CAGQQGNNEKLFF.

The chain is built from TRBV29-1 and TRBJ1-2; D call uncertain. Germline assignment: CDR1 SQVTM and CDR2 ANQGSEA. The CDR3 spans 12 residues. Trimming stripped 2 bases from V and 4 bases from J, with 8 bases between. This chain's CDR3 is CSVELGGYGYTF. DNA for the CDR3: TGCAGCGTTGAATTAGGAGGCTATGGCTACACCTTC.

The chain uses TRBV25-1 and TRBJ1-2, with 9 nucleotides matching TRBD1. The CDR3 runs 14 residues. CDR1 is MGHDK and CDR2 is SYGVNS in the germline V gene. After removal of 2 bases from V and 4 bases from J, the junction contained 2 bases not matched to a gene. CDR3 nucleotides: TGTGCCAGCAGTGAACAGACAGGGGGCTATGGCTACACCTTC. This gives the protein CASSEQTGGYGYTF.

This clone came up once. The chain carries TRBV6-5 and TRBJ2-3, with D possibly TRBD2 on 6 matching bases. Trimming removed 6 bases at V and 5 bases at J, with 6 bases between. The CDR3 is 11 amino acids. Per the germline V gene, CDR1 is MNHEY and CDR2 is SVGAGI. In DNA, the CDR3 is TGTGCCAGCAGGCGGGGAGATACGCAGTATTTT. Protein product: CASRRGDTQYF.

The rearrangement links TRBV7-9 to TRBJ2-1; D call uncertain. V lost 4 bases, J lost 4 bases, and 5 bases lay in between. The length of the CDR3 is 12 residues. Germline-derived CDR1 and CDR2 are SEHNR and FQNEAQ (reference sequence). The CDR3 region has the DNA TGTGCCAGCAGCTCCCTTTACAATGAGCAGTTCTTC. Amino acids: CASSSLYNEQFF.

V is TRBV19 and J is TRBJ1-6, with D maybe TRBD1 (6 bases). The CDR3 is made up of 15 amino acids. The V and J ends lost 3 bases and 9 bases respectively, with 15 bases between them. Germline V gives CDR1 LNHDA, CDR2 SQIVND (reference sequence). CDR3 sequence (DNA): TGTGCCAGTAGTATTACAGGGAGGGAGATTTCACCCCTCCACTTT. This codes for CASSITGREISPLHF.

The DNA of the CDR3 is TGTGCCAGCAGCCGGGGACTTTCCTATGGCTACACCTTC. Protein sequence: CASSRGLSYGYTF. The chain is built from TRBV5-8 and TRBJ1-2; TRBD1 might be the D (5 bases). V was cut by 4 bases and J by 4 bases, with 11 bases left in between. The CDR3 runs 13 residues. Germline CDR1 is SGHTS and CDR2 is YDEGEE.

This clone appeared a few times. The chain links TRBV7-9 to TRBJ1-4; 9 positions agree with TRBD1. Germline assignment: CDR1 SEHNR and CDR2 FQNEAQ (reference sequence). Unmatched junction bases numbered 6, after V lost 1 base and J lost 6 bases. The CDR3 covers 16 residues. The chain's CDR3 is CASSLEPGQGDEKLFF. Here the CDR3 DNA reads TGTGCCAGCAGCTTAGAGCCGGGACAGGGTGATGAAAAACTGTTTTTT.

The V gene is TRBV29-1, the J gene TRBJ2-7; the D gene is possibly TRBD1 (6 bases). V was pared by 3 bases and J by 0 bases, with 6 bases between. The CDR3 loop spans 12 amino acids. Germline loops: CDR1 SQVTM, CDR2 ANQGSEA. CDR3: CSVEDSSYEQYF. The DNA of the CDR3 is TGCAGCGTTGAGGACAGCTCCTACGAGCAGTACTTC.

This sequence joins TRBV5-6 and TRBJ1-1, with D unresolved. Germline assignment: CDR1 SGHDT and CDR2 YYEEEE. The CDR3 is 13 residues long. The V end lost 0 bases, the J end lost 6 bases, and 9 bases lay between the germline ends. This CDR3 is CASSLGRTSEAFF. CDR3 DNA: TGTGCCAGCAGCTTGGGGAGGACTTCTGAAGCTTTCTTT.

The V gene is TRBV5-4, the J gene TRBJ2-5; a weak D match, TRBD1 (5 bases). Germline V lookup: CDR1 SGHNT, CDR2 YYREEE (reference sequence). V was pared by 5 bases and J by 5 bases, with 22 bases between. CDR3 length equals 16 residues. The CDR3: CASRAGQGSLAETQYF. The CDR3 nucleotides read TGTGCCAGCAGGGCTGGCCAGGGCTCCCTCGCGGAGACCCAGTACTTC. The full variable domain, completed using reference TRBV5-4 and TRBJ2-5, is ETGVTQSPTHLIKTRGQQVTLRCSSQSGHNTVSWYQQALGQGPQFIFQYYREEENGRGNFPPRFSGLQFPNYSSELNVNALELDDSALYLCASRAGQGSLAETQYFGPGTRLLVL.

The chain links TRBV30 to TRBJ2-5; 12 positions agree with TRBD2. Germline assignment: CDR1 GTSNPN and CDR2 SVGIG (reference sequence). V lost 5 bases, J lost 2 bases, and 3 bases stayed unmatched. The CDR3 loop spans 14 amino acids. CDR3 coding DNA: TGTGCCTGGGACCTAGCGGGGGGGCAAGAGACCCAGTACTTC. Translation: CAWDLAGGQETQYF. Combining the CDR3 with reference TRBV30 and TRBJ2-5 gives the whole variable domain SQTIHQWPATLVQPVGSPLSLECTVEGTSNPNLYWYRQAAGRGLQLLFYSVGIGQISSEVPQNLSASRPQDRQFILSSKKLLLSDSGFYLCAWDLAGGQETQYFGPGTRLLVL.

The rearrangement joins TRBV19 to TRBJ2-2; D is ambiguous. This CDR3 has 12 amino acids. V shed 8 bases and J shed 0 bases, with 4 bases lying between them. The germline V gene has CDR1 LNHDA and CDR2 SQIVND (reference sequence). The CDR3 coding sequence is TGTGCCAGTCAGGCGAACACCGGGGAGCTGTTTTTT. Protein: CASQANTGELFF.

This clone was found once. The chain is built from TRBV18 and TRBJ1-3; no clear D. The CDR3 totals 16 residues. CDR1 KGHSH and CDR2 LQKENI come from the germline V gene. The V end lost 6 bases, the J end lost 0 bases, and 15 bases lay between the germline ends. The DNA for the CDR3 is TGTGCCAGCTCCCGACCTGACAAGAGCTCTGGAAACACCATATATTTT. Its translation: CASSRPDKSSGNTIYF.

This chain joins TRBV19 and TRBJ2-2, with D perhaps matching TRBD1 (6 bases). Trimming took 8 bases from V and 6 from J, leaving 7 bases between them. The CDR3 length is 11 residues. The V gene's germline CDR1 is LNHDA and CDR2 SQIVND (reference sequence). CDR3: CASYRAGELFF. As DNA, the CDR3 is TGTGCCAGTTACAGGGCCGGGGAGCTGTTTTTT.

This chain links TRBV9 with TRBJ2-1; D might be TRBD1 (5 bases). The length of the CDR3 is 16 residues. The germline CDR1 and CDR2 sequences are SGDLS and YYNGEE. The V end was cut by 3 bases, the J end by 0 bases, with 13 bases between. The CDR3 reads CASSEGYSGSYNEQFF. DNA for the CDR3: TGTGCCAGCAGCGAGGGGTATTCTGGCTCCTACAATGAGCAGTTCTTC.

The gene calls are TRBV27 and TRBJ1-1, with 7 bases lining up with TRBD1. Looked up from germline, CDR1 is MNHEY and CDR2 is SMNVEV (reference sequence). With V trimmed by 4 bases and J by 4 bases, 6 bases remained unmatched. This CDR3 contains 14 residues. The CDR3 bases are TGTGCCAGCAGTTCGGACAGGAGAACCACTGAAGCTTTCTTT. It yields the protein CASSSDRRTTEAFF.